This is a list of T cell receptor beta chains from one sample in a study of cytomegalovirus exposure and HLA in healthy donors. Here immunoSEQ multiplex PCR was the method, and the copy in TCRdb shows in-frame clones only, minus some. The table records around 97,000 clones, around 82% of them present only once. The specimen was PBMCs. These receptors were taken from a woman in her late teens or twenties in good health and CMV-seropositive. Both conserved end residues are part of each CDR3. A D gene is named only where the DNA matches it firmly. Clone sizes are given selectively: once, few, many, or a class where the clone is expanded.

.	TRBV19	TRBJ1-5	.	TGTGCCAGTAGTACCCCTAGGGACACCGATCAGCCCCAGCATTTT	CASSTPRDTDQPQHF
.	TRBV7-6	TRBJ1-5	.	TGTGCCAGCAGTCTCAGGGGCGATCAGCCCCAGCATTTT	CASSLRGDQPQHF
TRBD1	TRBV9	TRBJ2-3	.	TGTGCCAGCAACAGGGACAGCCGTTTGACAGATACGCAGTATTTT	CASNRDSRLTDTQYF
TRBD2	TRBV27	TRBJ2-7	.	TGTGCCAGCAGCGGGACTAGCGGGCGGAGCCTCGAGCAGTACTTC	CASSGTSGRSLEQYF
TRBD2	TRBV28	TRBJ2-1	.	TGTGCCAGCAGGCCAGGCGGTAGCGGGAACTACAATGAGCAGTTCTTC	CASRPGGSGNYNEQFF
TRBD1	TRBV7-2	TRBJ2-7	once	TGTGCCAGCAGCATTGCCGGGACAGGGGCTGCCTACGAGCAGTACTTC	CASSIAGTGAAYEQYF
TRBD1	TRBV10-3	TRBJ1-6	once	TGTGCCATCAGTGGATTGGCGGTAGGGGGCACTGCACCCCTCCACTTT	CAISGLAVGGTAPLHF
.	TRBV6-5	TRBJ1-2	.	TGTGCCAGCAGTTACCTGGTTAGCTATGGCTACACCTTC	CASSYLVSYGYTF
TRBD1	TRBV19	TRBJ1-1	.	TGTGCCAGTAGTATGAGGACAGGGGGTGCTATGAACACTGAAGCTTTCTTT	CASSMRTGGAMNTEAFF
TRBD2	TRBV7-2	TRBJ2-5	.	TGTGCCAGCAGCTCGAGACTAGCCGGCGTGGAGACCCAGTACTTC	CASSSRLAGVETQYF
TRBD2	TRBV5-1	TRBJ2-7	.	TGCGCCAGCAGCTTGGTGGCGGGAGGGCGTTTATTCTACGAGCAGTACTTC	CASSLVAGGRLFYEQYF
.	TRBV13	TRBJ1-2	.	TGTGCCAGCAGCTTTCTGGACAGAATACGAATTTATGGCTACACCTTC	CASSFLDRIRIYGYTF
.	TRBV5-1	TRBJ2-1	.	TGCGCCAGCAGCTTACCCCGGGATTTATACAATGAGCAGTTCTTC	CASSLPRDLYNEQFF
TRBD2	TRBV15	TRBJ2-7	.	TGTGCCACCAGCAGAGCGTCTAGCGGGAGCCAGCAGTACTTC	CATSRASSGSQQYF
.	TRBV7-9	TRBJ2-1	.	TGTGCCAGCAGCTTCGGACAGTACAATGAACAGTTCTTC	CASSFGQYNEQFF
.	TRBV9	TRBJ1-6	once	TGTGCCAGCAGCGTAGGCTGGGGCGGATCACCCCTCCACTTT	CASSVGWGGSPLHF
TRBD2	TRBV6-1	TRBJ2-5	.	TGTGCCAGCAGTGAAGCGGGGGGGTACCAAGAGACCCAGTACTTC	CASSEAGGYQETQYF